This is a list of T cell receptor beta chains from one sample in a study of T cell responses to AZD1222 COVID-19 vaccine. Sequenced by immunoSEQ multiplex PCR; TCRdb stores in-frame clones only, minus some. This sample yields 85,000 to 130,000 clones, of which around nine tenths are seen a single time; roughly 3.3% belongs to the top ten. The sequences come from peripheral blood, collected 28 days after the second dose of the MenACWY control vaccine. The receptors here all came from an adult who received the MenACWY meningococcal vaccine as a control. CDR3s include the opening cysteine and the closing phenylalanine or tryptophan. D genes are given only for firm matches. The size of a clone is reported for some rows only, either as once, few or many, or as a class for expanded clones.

CASSQDSTSTGNTIYF	TGTGCCAGCAGCCAAGATTCGACTTCTACTGGAAACACCATATATTTT	.	.	TRBJ1-3	TRBV4-2
CASSTWGGAAEAFF	TGTGCCAGCAGTACGTGGGGAGGTGCGGCTGAAGCTTTCTTT	.	.	TRBJ1-1	TRBV28
CASSLAGASYSYEQYF	TGTGCCAGCAGCTTAGCGGGGGCCTCATATTCCTACGAGCAGTACTTC	.	.	TRBJ2-7	TRBV11-2
CASSPGTSGGSETQYF	TGTGCCAGTAGTCCCGGGACTAGCGGGGGTTCGGAGACCCAGTACTTC	TRBD2	.	TRBJ2-5	TRBV19
CASRTGAGPYEQYF	TGTGCCAGCAGGACCGGTGCAGGACCCTACGAGCAGTACTTC	.	.	TRBJ2-7	TRBV2
CSVGERYSGNTIYF	TGCAGCGTGGGGGAGAGGTACTCTGGAAACACCATATATTTT	.	.	TRBJ1-3	TRBV29-1
CASSRLAGDEQYF	TGTGCCAGCAGCCGACTAGCGGGGGACGAGCAGTACTTC	TRBD2	.	TRBJ2-7	TRBV9
CASRRGGNTGELFF	TGTGCCAGCAGACGCGGGGGGAACACCGGGGAGCTGTTTTTT	TRBD2	.	TRBJ2-2	TRBV6-5
CASSLSLAQGSFDGYTF	TGTGCCAGCAGCCTTAGTTTAGCGCAGGGGTCTTTCGATGGCTACACCTTC	.	.	TRBJ1-2	TRBV28
CASSARGTANEKLFF	TGTGCCAGTAGTGCGAGGGGGACCGCTAATGAAAAACTGTTTTTT	.	.	TRBJ1-4	TRBV19
CASSSLAGFWDNSPLHF	TGTGCCAGCAGCTCCCTAGCGGGGTTTTGGGATAATTCACCCCTCCACTTT	.	few	TRBJ1-6	TRBV5-6
CASSLEGPDVPYGYTF	TGCGCCAGCAGCTTGGAGGGGCCAGACGTCCCCTACGGCTACACCTTC	.	.	TRBJ1-2	TRBV5-1
CASSLGGRLTEAFF	TGTGCCAGCAGTTTGGGAGGGCGGTTGACTGAAGCTTTCTTT	.	.	TRBJ1-1	TRBV27
CASSYGAGHNQPQHF	TGTGCCAGCAGTTACGGGGCAGGGCACAATCAGCCCCAGCATTTT	.	.	TRBJ1-5	TRBV6-5
CASSRGGGNYGYTF	TGTGCCAGTAGCCGGGGCGGTGGGAACTATGGCTACACCTTC	.	few	TRBJ1-2	TRBV19
CASSLYGPYEQYF	TGTGCCAGCAGCTTGTACGGCCCCTACGAGCAGTACTTC	.	few	TRBJ2-7	TRBV5-4
CASSLVLSSPLHF	TGTGCCAGCAGCTTAGTACTCTCTTCACCCCTCCACTTT	.	.	TRBJ1-6	TRBV11-2
CASSRQGRGSTDTQYF	TGCGCCAGCAGCCGACAGGGGCGAGGTAGCACAGATACGCAGTATTTT	TRBD1	.	TRBJ2-3	TRBV5-1
CASSRGQEYGYTF	TGTGCCAGCAGCAGGGGACAGGAGTATGGCTACACCTTC	TRBD1	few	TRBJ1-2	TRBV5-4
CASSMTRTYGYTF	TGTGCCAGCAGCATGACTAGGACCTATGGCTACACCTTC	.	.	TRBJ1-2	TRBV12-3/TRBV12-4
CASSVDLGDTTLPYEQYF	TGTGCCAGCAGCGTAGATTTGGGAGACACCACCCTACCCTACGAGCAGTACTTC	.	.	TRBJ2-7	TRBV9
CASSLERTGNEQYF	TGTGCCAGCAGCTTAGAGAGGACAGGGAACGAGCAGTACTTC	TRBD1	.	TRBJ2-7	TRBV11-2
CASSPDRENYGYTF	TGTGCCAGCAGCCCGGACAGGGAAAACTATGGCTACACCTTC	TRBD1	.	TRBJ1-2	TRBV11-2
CASSVDGDQPQHF	TGTGCCAGCAGTGTGGACGGGGATCAGCCCCAGCATTTT	.	.	TRBJ1-5	TRBV28
CASSYSIRPYEQYF	TGTGCCAGCAGTTACTCGATCCGGCCTTACGAGCAGTACTTC	.	few	TRBJ2-7	TRBV6-2/TRBV6-3
CASTPRASGSYEQYF	TGTGCCAGCACCCCTCGGGCTAGCGGATCTTACGAGCAGTACTTC	TRBD2	.	TRBJ2-7	TRBV7-9
CAWKEGSSGNTIYF	TGTGCCTGGAAAGAGGGCAGCTCTGGAAACACCATATATTTT	.	.	TRBJ1-3	TRBV30
CASSVEASAGTGVHGYTF	TGCGCCAGCAGTGTGGAAGCCAGTGCCGGGACAGGGGTTCATGGCTACACCTTC	TRBD1	.	TRBJ1-2	TRBV10-1
CASSPGGTSGGANTQYF	TGTGCCAGCAGCCCAGGAGGAACTAGCGGGGGGGCGAATACGCAGTATTTT	TRBD2	.	TRBJ2-3	TRBV5-5
CASSLGGAGGQETQYF	TGTGCCAGCAGCTTGGGGGGCGCAGGGGGCCAAGAGACCCAGTACTTC	TRBD1	.	TRBJ2-5	TRBV5-4
CASIRSGWYYGYTF	TGTGCCAGCATCAGGTCAGGGTGGTACTATGGCTACACCTTC	.	.	TRBJ1-2	TRBV2
CASSSRGQVYNEQFF	TGTGCCAGCAGCTCGAGGGGACAGGTCTACAATGAGCAGTTCTTC	TRBD1	.	TRBJ2-1	TRBV7-9
CASSYGLSRTLDGYTF	TGTGCCAGCAGTTACGGTTTGAGCAGGACGCTGGATGGCTACACCTTC	.	.	TRBJ1-2	TRBV6-5
CASSLALGLADNEQFF	TGTGCCAGCAGCTTAGCGTTGGGACTAGCCGACAATGAGCAGTTCTTC	TRBD2	once	TRBJ2-1	TRBV7-2
CALNRDGRSPLHF	TGTGCCTTGAACAGGGACGGAAGATCACCCCTCCACTTT	.	.	TRBJ1-6	TRBV30
CASSEQPTGELFF	TGCGCCAGCAGTGAACAGCCAACCGGGGAGCTGTTTTTT	.	once	TRBJ2-2	TRBV10-1
CASSLNRGRGEKLFF	TGTGCCAGCAGCTTAAACAGGGGCAGAGGTGAAAAACTGTTTTTT	TRBD1	.	TRBJ1-4	TRBV11-1
CASSPLRDSSLGLAFF	TGTGCCAGCTCACCACTTAGAGACTCATCCCTCGGCTTAGCTTTCTTT	.	.	TRBJ1-1	TRBV18
CASSSGATGRSNEKLFF	TGTGCCAGCAGTTCGGGGGCGACGGGACGGAGTAATGAAAAACTGTTTTTT	.	.	TRBJ1-4	TRBV6-2/TRBV6-3
CASRTDRNYGYTF	TGTGCCAGTAGGACGGACAGGAACTATGGCTACACCTTC	TRBD1	.	TRBJ1-2	TRBV19
CASSLEGTSPYNEQFF	TGTGCCAGCAGCTTAGAAGGGACTAGCCCCTACAATGAGCAGTTCTTC	TRBD2	.	TRBJ2-1	TRBV7-2
CATSDPAGGTDTQYF	TGTGCCACCAGTGATCCAGCGGGGGGCACAGATACGCAGTATTTT	TRBD2	.	TRBJ2-3	TRBV24-1
CASSLVGSEQYF	TGTGCCAGCAGCTTAGTTGGAAGCGAGCAGTACTTC	.	.	TRBJ2-7	TRBV7-2
CSASPGQGLVETQYF	TGCAGTGCTAGTCCCGGACAGGGGTTGGTAGAGACCCAGTACTTC	TRBD1	.	TRBJ2-5	TRBV20-1
CASSMVAGAGQPQHF	TGTGCCAGTAGTATGGTCGCGGGGGCAGGACAGCCCCAGCATTTT	.	.	TRBJ1-5	TRBV19
CSVDVGFQETQYF	TGCAGCGTTGATGTCGGATTTCAAGAGACCCAGTACTTC	.	.	TRBJ2-5	TRBV29-1
CASSSPFWGTQGFGNTEAFF	TGTGCCAGCAGTTCACCCTTCTGGGGTACGCAGGGGTTTGGGAACACTGAAGCTTTCTTT	.	.	TRBJ1-1	TRBV28
CASSRTGSDEKLFF	TGTGCCAGTAGTAGGACAGGCTCGGATGAAAAACTGTTTTTT	TRBD1	.	TRBJ1-4	TRBV19
CASSLNGANQETQYF	TGTGCCAGCAGCTTAAATGGGGCCAATCAGGAGACCCAGTACTTC	.	.	TRBJ2-5	TRBV7-3
CASTRMSTDTQYF	TGTGCCAGCACCAGAATGAGCACAGATACGCAGTATTTT	.	.	TRBJ2-3	TRBV9
CAISGASLAGELFF	TGTGCCATCAGTGGGGCTTCGCTAGCCGGGGAGCTGTTTTTT	.	.	TRBJ2-2	TRBV10-3
CASSESGARSPLHF	TGTGCCAGCAGTGAAAGTGGGGCACGTTCACCCCTCCACTTT	.	.	TRBJ1-6	TRBV6-1
CASLKGETQYF	TGTGCCAGCCTCAAAGGGGAGACCCAGTACTTC	.	.	TRBJ2-5	TRBV2